Following are 27 T cell receptor beta chains from one sample sequenced in a study of CD8 T cells in Susac syndrome. The RNA input was about 0.45 to 1 ug, and it was reverse transcribed with random hexamers. TCRdb re-derived calls from the immunoSEQ multiplex PCR reads in MiXCR, one entry per CDR3 protein. The data contain around 95,000 distinct CDR3 sequences, 95% of them singletons. Sequenced: CD8+ T cells from PBMCs. Every receptor here comes from a human donor with Susac syndrome.

This clonotype occurred once. The chain combines TRBV6-1 with TRBJ2-6, with D tentatively TRBD1 (5 bases). This CDR3 is 16 amino acids long. V was shortened by 5 bases and J by 2 bases, with 13 bases between the two germline ends. CDR1 and CDR2 from the germline V gene are MNHNS and SASEGT. In DNA form, the CDR3 reads TGTGCCAGCAGTCAAACATCAGGGACTGGGGCCAACGTCCTGACTTTC. It codes for CASSQTSGTGANVLTF.

The genes are TRBV20-1 and TRBJ1-2; 9 nucleotides agree with TRBD1. The J segment lost 8 bases and the V segment lost 6 bases, leaving 10 bases of the junction unmatched. The CDR3 runs 13 residues. Germline CDR1 and CDR2: DFQATT and SNEGSKA (reference sequence). CDR3 sequence: CSAAQQGAGGYTF. CDR3 nucleotide sequence: TGCAGTGCGGCGCAACAGGGGGCGGGAGGCTACACCTTC.

The chain has TRBV3-1 and TRBJ2-5; TRBD2 agrees at 10 bases. The CDR3 runs to 16 residues. CDR1 is LGHDT and CDR2 is YNNKEL in the germline V gene (reference sequence). The V segment lost 3 bases and the J segment 4 bases; nucleotides outside the gene matches: 8. The CDR3 nucleotides are TGTGCCAGCAGCCAGAACTTAGCGGGGGGAGGAGAGACCCAGTACTTC. Residues: CASSQNLAGGGETQYF.

J is TRBJ1-2 and V is TRBV13; D call uncertain. CDR1 is PRHDT, CDR2 FYEKMQ, per germline (reference sequence). Trimming shortened V by 5 bases and J by 8 bases, and 18 bases separated the two germline ends. CDR3 size: 14 residues. CDR3: CASSASWGTVGYTF. DNA for the CDR3: TGTGCCAGCAGCGCCTCCTGGGGTACTGTAGGCTACACCTTC.

The chain combines TRBV5-6 with TRBJ2-1; perhaps D is TRBD1 or TRBD2 (6 bases each). The CDR3 consists of 15 residues. Germline-derived CDR1 and CDR2 are SGHDT and YYEEEE. V gave up 7 bases and J gave up 3 bases, with 17 bases separating them. The CDR3 bases are TGTGCCAGCTTCTCTGAGGGGGGCCTCTACAATGAGCAGTTCTTC. Its translation is CASFSEGGLYNEQFF.

The rearrangement uses TRBV7-9 and TRBJ2-5, with D unresolved. This CDR3 has 14 residues. Germline CDR1 reads SEHNR; CDR2 reads FQNEAQ (reference sequence). Trimming removed 0 bases at V and 0 bases at J, with 5 bases between. The CDR3 region has the DNA TGTGCCAGCAGCTTAGCCACGGACCAAGAGACCCAGTACTTC. The encoded protein is CASSLATDQETQYF.

V is TRBV3-1 and J is TRBJ2-7; 7 bases align to TRBD1. The CDR3 totals 12 residues. With V trimmed by 4 bases and J by 7 bases, 4 bases remained unmatched. The germline V gene has CDR1 LGHDT and CDR2 YNNKEL (reference sequence). DNA of the CDR3: TGTGCCAGCAGCCGACAGGGAAATGAGCAGTACTTC. It specifies CASSRQGNEQYF.

The CDR3 sequence: CSVRQGSEAFF. The CDR3 DNA follows: TGCAGCGTCCGACAGGGGTCTGAAGCTTTCTTT. The V and J genes are TRBV29-1 and TRBJ1-1; 8 bases are shared with TRBD1. J gave up 6 bases and V 6 bases, and 3 bases lay outside the gene matches. Germline CDR1 SQVTM, CDR2 ANQGSEA. This CDR3 has 11 residues.

CDR3 in amino acids: CASSVDNPGQGICEQYF. Written as DNA, the CDR3 is TGTGCCAGCAGCGTAGATAACCCGGGACAGGGGATTTGCGAGCAGTACTTC. V and J are TRBV9 and TRBJ2-7, with TRBD1 matching 10 bases. V was pared by 0 bases and J by 6 bases, with 12 bases of the junction left unmatched. CDR3 size: 17 residues. CDR1 is SGDLS, CDR2 YYNGEE, per germline.

The V gene is TRBV6-5, the J gene TRBJ2-2; D is possibly TRBD1 (6 bases). The CDR3 loop spans 14 amino acids. Between the trimmed V and J ends, which lost 4 bases and 3 bases, there was a span of 9 bases. Germline V gene sequence: CDR1 MNHEY, CDR2 SVGAGI. CDR3 coding DNA: TGTGCCAGCAGTTTGGGGGCGGACACCGGGGAGCTGTTTTTT. Its protein product is CASSLGADTGELFF.

The chain combines TRBV18 with TRBJ2-3; D perhaps matches TRBD2 (5 bases). Germline V CDR1 and CDR2: KGHSH, LQKENI. V lost 1 base and J lost 4, with 21 bases in between. CDR3 length: 18 residues. The DNA of the CDR3 is TGTGCCAGCTCACCACTAGCCCGAACGCCGAGGAGGCCAGATACGCAGTATTTT. Translated, it gives CASSPLARTPRRPDTQYF.

The V gene is TRBV6-6, the J gene TRBJ2-5; the D call may be TRBD1 or TRBD2 (5 bases each). Germline V gene data show CDR1 as MNHNY and CDR2 as SVGAGI (reference sequence). The length of the CDR3 is 14 residues. The V end was cut by 2 bases, the J end by 5 bases, with 12 bases between. The CDR3 protein is CASSYPGRVETQYF. DNA of the CDR3: TGTGCCAGCAGTTACCCAGGGCGGGTGGAGACCCAGTACTTC.

The CDR3 loop is CATSAQERMYGYTF. In DNA, the CDR3 is TGTGCCACCAGCGCTCAGGAACGGATGTATGGCTACACCTTC. The chain uses TRBV15 and TRBJ1-2; no reliable D call. CDR3 size: 14 residues. Trimming took 5 bases from V and 5 from J, leaving 15 bases between them. Germline lookup yields CDR1 LNHNV and CDR2 YYDKDF (reference sequence).

This clonotype has only one observation. The chain joins TRBV2 to TRBJ2-1; 9 bases are shared with TRBD2. CDR3 length equals 12 residues. In germline, CDR1 is SNHLY, CDR2 FYNNEI. Trimming at V came to 7 bases and at J to 8 bases, leaving 3 bases not matched to a gene. In DNA form, the CDR3 reads TGTGCCAGCATTCTAGCGGGGCATGAGCAGTTCTTC. Protein sequence: CASILAGHEQFF.

V gene TRBV29-1 combines with J gene TRBJ2-7; 8 bases are shared with TRBD2. Per germline, CDR1 SQVTM and CDR2 ANQGSEA. J gave up 6 bases and V 4 bases, and 20 bases lay outside the gene matches. The CDR3 has 17 amino acids. The chain's CDR3 is CSVVQRGSGGMNGEQYF. Written as DNA, the CDR3 is TGCAGCGTTGTGCAACGGGGATCGGGGGGGATGAACGGCGAGCAGTACTTC.

This clonotype was counted once. The rearrangement links TRBV6-4 to TRBJ2-5; the D call may be TRBD1 or TRBD2 (5 bases each). V was trimmed by 0 bases and J by 2 bases, leaving 13 bases between them. The CDR3 has 16 residues. From germline, CDR1 is MRHNA and CDR2 SNTAGT. The CDR3 nucleotides read TGTGCCAGCAGTGACTCAAGGGACCTACCACAAGAGACCCAGTACTTC. Translated, it gives CASSDSRDLPQETQYF.

This sequence joins TRBV15 and TRBJ2-1; a weak D match, TRBD1 (6 bases). The germline V gene has CDR1 LNHNV and CDR2 YYDKDF (reference sequence). CDR3 size: 13 residues. The V gene lost 5 bases and the J gene lost 8 bases, with 13 bases spanning the gap. For the CDR3, the DNA is TGTGCCACCAGCTCGTCCAGGGGCTATGAGCAGTTCTTC. Translation gives CATSSSRGYEQFF.

This chain links TRBV7-2 with TRBJ1-1; weak D call: TRBD1 (6 bases). CDR3 size: 15 residues. The V end was cut by 5 bases, the J end by 1 base, with 14 bases between. Germline V gene sequence: CDR1 SGHTA, CDR2 FQGNSA. The CDR3 loop is CASSTGQPGNTEAFF. Written as DNA, the CDR3 is TGTGCCAGCAGCACCGGACAGCCGGGGAACACTGAAGCTTTCTTT.

V and J are TRBV13 and TRBJ2-7; perhaps TRBD2 as D (6 bases). Germline V gene data show CDR1 as PRHDT and CDR2 as FYEKMQ (reference sequence). CDR3 length: 14 residues. V was clipped by 7 bases and J by 2 bases, with 15 bases between them. The CDR3 region has the DNA TGTGCCAGCACCCTAGGACGCGGGACCTACGAGCAGTACTTC. Amino acid sequence: CASTLGRGTYEQYF.

The chain joins TRBV5-4 to TRBJ2-5; tentatively, D is TRBD2 (6 bases). The CDR3 totals 16 residues. The V end lost 2 bases, the J end lost 4 bases, and 18 bases lay between the germline ends. CDR1 and CDR2 from the germline V gene are SGHNT and YYREEE (reference sequence). CDR3 amino acids: CASSLIFLRDLETQYF. CDR3 in DNA: TGTGCCAGCAGCTTAATCTTCCTCCGGGACTTAGAGACCCAGTACTTC. Supplemented by reference TRBV5-4 and TRBJ2-5, the full variable domain reads ETGVTQSPTHLIKTRGQQVTLRCSSQSGHNTVSWYQQALGQGPQFIFQYYREEENGRGNFPPRFSGLQFPNYSSELNVNALELDDSALYLCASSLIFLRDLETQYFGPGTRLLVL.

The CDR3 loop reads CASSLYRDNEQFF. The CDR3 bases are TGTGCCAGCAGTTTATACAGGGACAATGAGCAGTTCTTC. V usage is TRBV27 and J usage is TRBJ2-1; possible D gene TRBD1, 6 bases. CDR3 length: 13 amino acids. V lost 1 base, J lost 5 bases, and 6 bases lay in between. Per the germline V gene, CDR1 is MNHEY and CDR2 is SMNVEV (reference sequence).

The chain carries TRBV7-7 and TRBJ2-5; TRBD2 matches 9 bases. Germline V gives CDR1 SSHAT, CDR2 FNYEAQ (reference sequence). CDR3 length: 16 amino acids. With V trimmed by 1 base and J by 2 bases, 5 bases remained unmatched. CDR3 DNA: TGTGCCAGCAGCTTAGAAGCGGGGGGCCGGCAAGAGACCCAGTACTTC. This encodes CASSLEAGGRQETQYF.

The genes are TRBV20-1 and TRBJ1-4; tentative D call: TRBD1 (5 bases). The CDR3 sequence is 10 residues long. Trimming shortened V by 6 bases and J by 10 bases, and 9 bases separated the two germline ends. Germline V gives CDR1 DFQATT, CDR2 SNEGSKA (reference sequence). The DNA of the CDR3 is TGCAGTGCAGGGGAGGGAAAACTGTTTTTT. Encoded protein: CSAGEGKLFF.

This sequence joins TRBV15 and TRBJ2-5; no clear D. This CDR3 region has 16 residues. Trimming stripped 1 base from V and 2 bases from J, with 14 bases between. Per germline, CDR1 LNHNV and CDR2 YYDKDF (reference sequence). The CDR3 sequence is CATSRVPAPPQETQYF. In nucleotides, the CDR3 is TGTGCCACCAGCAGAGTCCCCGCACCTCCGCAAGAGACCCAGTACTTC.

The chain is built from TRBV13 and TRBJ1-5; D remains ambiguous. Germline lookup yields CDR1 PRHDT and CDR2 FYEKMQ (reference sequence). The germline V and J ends were trimmed by 0 bases and 11 bases, with 8 bases remaining between them. This CDR3 has 12 amino acids. The CDR3 sequence: CASSLGGSAQHF. CDR3 DNA: TGTGCCAGCAGCTTAGGCGGGTCGGCCCAGCATTTT.

The chain carries TRBV7-2 and TRBJ2-2, with TRBD2 identical over 7 bases. Trimming at V came to 5 bases and at J to 2 bases, leaving 5 bases not matched to a gene. Germline assignment: CDR1 SGHTA and CDR2 FQGNSA. The CDR3 runs 15 residues. The CDR3: CASSLTSFNTGELFF. The CDR3 DNA sequence: TGTGCCAGCAGCCTGACTAGCTTTAACACCGGGGAGCTGTTTTTT.

The chain carries TRBV20-1 and TRBJ2-5; TRBD2 aligns across 14 bases. This CDR3 region has 15 residues. After removal of 1 base from V and 7 bases from J, the junction contained 5 bases not matched to a gene. Germline lookup yields CDR1 DFQATT and CDR2 SNEGSKA (reference sequence). As DNA, the CDR3 is TGCAGTGCTAGAGTCTCCGGGACTAGCGGGGGGACCCAGTACTTC. This sequence encodes CSARVSGTSGGTQYF.